Presented here are 20 T cell receptor beta chains from one specimen sequenced in a study of CXCR3-negative and CXCR3-positive naive CD8 T cells. All TRB cDNA libraries came from 5' RACE performed with UMI labels. Reanalyzing the 5' RACE reads, TCRdb keeps one entry per CDR3 protein, without DNA. This table lists over 80,000 distinct CDR3 sequences. Sequenced material: naive CXCR3- CD8+ T cells from blood. Stated subset: CD45RO-CCR7+CD27+CD95- naive CD8+ T cells lacking CXCR3 (TNR3-). All receptors derive from a human donor in good health. Some clones in this sample may be carry-over from other donors' samples.

V gene TRBV5-1 combines with J gene TRBJ2-1; TCRdb gives TRBD2 as the D gene, but with no DNA this cannot be confirmed. The CDR3 contains 14 residues. Germline V gene data show CDR1 as SGHRS and CDR2 as YFSETQ. This chain's CDR3 is CASSFTSGSNEQFF.

The chain couples TRBV12-3 or TRBV12-4 to TRBJ1-1; TCRdb proposes TRBD1, but this gene call is untestable without DNA. The CDR3 has 14 amino acids. The chain's CDR3 is CASSFPGWNTEAFF.

The chain carries TRBV29-1 and TRBJ2-7; TCRdb's D call, TRBD1, is unchecked because there is no DNA. The CDR3 spans 14 residues. The germline CDR1 and CDR2 sequences are SQVTM and ANQGSEA. This chain's CDR3 is CSVEDGGRNYEQYF.

This chain joins TRBV6-5 and TRBJ2-1; TCRdb's D call, TRBD1, is unchecked because there is no DNA. The length of the CDR3 is 13 residues. Germline lookup yields CDR1 MNHEY and CDR2 SVGAGI. CDR3 in amino acids: CASSSTGGNEQFF.

This sequence joins TRBV29-1 and TRBJ2-2; without DNA, the TCRdb call of TRBD1 cannot be checked. This CDR3 spans 13 amino acids. Germline values: CDR1 SQVTM, CDR2 ANQGSEA. This chain's CDR3 is CSGTFSGPGELFF.

This chain connects TRBV2 to TRBJ2-4; TCRdb calls TRBD1, which cannot be checked without DNA. Germline V gives CDR1 SNHLY, CDR2 FYNNEI. CDR3 length: 15 amino acids. CDR3 sequence: CASLITDRDGNIQYF.

The chain's CDR3 is CASSSTYQTSGNYNEQFF. The V gene is TRBV6-6, the J gene TRBJ2-1; TCRdb picks TRBD2, but there is no DNA to check that call. Germline V lookup: CDR1 MNHNY, CDR2 SVGAGI (reference sequence). The CDR3 has 18 amino acids.

The V call is TRBV7-2, the J call TRBJ2-7. Germline values: CDR1 SGHTA, CDR2 FQGNSA. The CDR3 extends over 14 amino acids. Here the CDR3 reads CASSYGGNSYEQYF.

V gene TRBV5-1 combines with J gene TRBJ2-3; TCRdb lists TRBD1, though no DNA is available to test this call. CDR3 length equals 15 residues. CDR1 SGHRS and CDR2 YFSETQ come from the germline V gene. The CDR3: CASSLGTGGRDTQYF.

The chain joins TRBV29-1 to TRBJ2-3; TCRdb lists TRBD1, though no DNA is available to test this call. This CDR3 has 16 residues. CDR1 is SQVTM, CDR2 ANQGSEA, per germline. This CDR3 reads CSVEGDRDRSTDTQYF.

V is TRBV5-1 and J is TRBJ2-7; TCRdb selects TRBD1, and the lack of DNA leaves this call unchecked. The CDR3 is 15 amino acids. Germline V CDR1 and CDR2: SGHRS, YFSETQ. This chain's CDR3 is CASSFWTDPSREQYF.

V gene TRBV13 combines with J gene TRBJ1-1. From germline, CDR1 is PRHDT and CDR2 FYEKMQ (reference sequence). The CDR3 has 12 amino acids. This CDR3 reads CASSGKNTEAFF.

The chain joins TRBV5-5 to TRBJ2-7; the TCRdb D gene call, TRBD1, has no DNA to confirm it. The CDR3 loop spans 14 amino acids. CDR1 and CDR2 from the germline V gene are SGHKS and YYEKEE (reference sequence). The CDR3 loop reads CASSLAGQGFEQYF. The whole variable domain, remainder taken from reference TRBV5-5 and TRBJ2-7, is DAGVTQSPTHLIKTRGQQVTLRCSPISGHKSVSWYQQVLGQGPQFIFQYYEKEERGRGNFPDRFSARQFPNYSSELNVNALLLGDSALYLCASSLAGQGFEQYFGPGTRLTVT.

The chain combines TRBV20-1 with TRBJ1-1; TCRdb gives TRBD1 as the D gene, but with no DNA this cannot be confirmed. The CDR3 totals 14 residues. Germline-derived CDR1 and CDR2 are DFQATT and SNEGSKA (reference sequence). This CDR3 reads CSARDWGSAGEAFF.

The CDR3 here is CAISESWTGFSGNTIYF. The chain recombines TRBV10-3 with TRBJ1-3; TCRdb's D call of TRBD1 is untestable without DNA. CDR1 ENHRY and CDR2 SYGVKD come from the germline V gene. This CDR3 is 17 amino acids long.

The rearrangement links TRBV11-2 to TRBJ1-2; the D gene TCRdb calls, TRBD1, cannot be checked with no DNA. Germline CDR1 and CDR2: SGHAT and FQNNGV. The CDR3 is 12 amino acids. Here the CDR3 reads CASRMDSYGYTF.

The chain employs TRBV10-1 and TRBJ2-7; the TRBD1 assignment by TCRdb is unverifiable without DNA. CDR3 size: 18 residues. Germline V gene sequence: CDR1 WNHNN, CDR2 SYGVQD (reference sequence). The CDR3 loop is CASSGGVMSPGNDYEQYF.

The genes are TRBV27 and TRBJ2-1. Looked up from germline, CDR1 is MNHEY and CDR2 is SMNVEV (reference sequence). The CDR3 extends over 11 amino acids. CDR3 sequence: CASAVGNEQFF.

This chain joins TRBV7-2 and TRBJ2-1; TCRdb proposes TRBD2, but this gene call is untestable without DNA. From germline, CDR1 is SGHTA and CDR2 FQGNSA. This CDR3 is built from 15 residues. The CDR3 here is CASSFTSGRYNEQFF. Drawing the rest from reference TRBV7-2 and TRBJ2-1, the complete variable domain is GAGVSQSPSNKVTEKGKDVELRCDPISGHTALYWYRQSLGQGLEFLIYFQGNSAPDKSGLPSDRFSAERTGGSVSTLTIQRTQQEDSAVYLCASSFTSGRYNEQFFGPGTRLTVL.

This sequence joins TRBV7-8 and TRBJ2-2. CDR1 and CDR2 (germline): SGHVS, FQNEAQ. This CDR3 is built from 13 residues. This CDR3 reads CASSLGYSGELFF.